Reported below is one TCR beta chain. What it binds is not known. This sample is part of a study of OX40 agonist ivuxolimab in advanced cancers. Overall study: Patients undergoing dose escalation presented with hepatocellular carcinoma, melanoma, renal cell or head and neck cancer.

Germline values: CDR1 MNHEY, CDR2 SMNVEV (reference sequence). V shed 7 bases, J shed 4 bases, and the junction held 4 bases outside the gene matches. CDR3 length: 13 amino acids. Study findings and constraints: The investigators did not determine what antigen specificity the expanded peripheral T cells had. Compared with CD4+, CD8+ T cells on average had more expanded clones.

The repertoire was sequenced with immunoSEQ multiplex PCR; TCRdb's copy has only in-frame clones and lacks some. This sample carries tens of thousands of clones, about nine tenths of them seen once, and the ten largest clones take approximately 7%. The specimen comprised CD4+ or CD8+ T cells sorted from blood, sampled in a trial of the OX40 agonist ivuxolimab. The sequence came from an adult with an advanced solid tumor such as melanoma, head and neck, liver or kidney cancer. This sequence joins TRBV27 and TRBJ1-2; the match to TRBD1 covers 9 bases. The CDR3 protein is CASKRQGGYGYTF. CDR3 DNA sequence: TGTGCCAGCAAACGACAGGGGGGCTATGGCTACACCTTC.